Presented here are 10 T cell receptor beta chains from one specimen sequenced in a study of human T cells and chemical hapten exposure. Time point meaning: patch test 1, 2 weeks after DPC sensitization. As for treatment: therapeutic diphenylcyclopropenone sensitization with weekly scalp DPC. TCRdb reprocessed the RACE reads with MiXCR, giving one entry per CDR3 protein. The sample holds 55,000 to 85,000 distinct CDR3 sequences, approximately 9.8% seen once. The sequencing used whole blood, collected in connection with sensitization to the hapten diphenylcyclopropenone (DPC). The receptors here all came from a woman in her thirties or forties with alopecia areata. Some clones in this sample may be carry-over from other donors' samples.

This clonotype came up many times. CDR3 DNA: TGTGCCAGCAGCCGAAGGACGGTTGCCAACGAGCAGTACTTC. Amino acids: CASSRRTVANEQYF. The chain is built from TRBV7-2 and TRBJ2-7; the D is unclear. The V gene lost 5 bases and the J gene lost 5 bases, with 16 bases spanning the gap. The CDR3 is made up of 14 amino acids. Germline CDR1 is SGHTA and CDR2 is FQGNSA.

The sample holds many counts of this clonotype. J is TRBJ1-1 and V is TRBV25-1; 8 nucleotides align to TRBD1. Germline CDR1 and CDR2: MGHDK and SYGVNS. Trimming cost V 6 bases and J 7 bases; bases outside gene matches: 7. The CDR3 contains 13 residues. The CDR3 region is CASRSRGLGEAFF. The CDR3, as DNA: TGTGCCAGCAGGTCCAGGGGGCTGGGTGAAGCTTTCTTT.

CDR3 nucleotide sequence: TGTGCCAGCAGCTTAGGTTCAGGGGGTGCTTTTGGGGCCAACGTCCTGACTTTC. This codes for CASSLGSGGAFGANVLTF. The rearrangement joins TRBV11-2 to TRBJ2-6, with 7 bases matching TRBD1. J lost 3 bases, V lost 1 base, and 9 bases had no gene match. The CDR3 sequence is 18 residues long. Per the germline V gene, CDR1 is SGHAT and CDR2 is FQNNGV.

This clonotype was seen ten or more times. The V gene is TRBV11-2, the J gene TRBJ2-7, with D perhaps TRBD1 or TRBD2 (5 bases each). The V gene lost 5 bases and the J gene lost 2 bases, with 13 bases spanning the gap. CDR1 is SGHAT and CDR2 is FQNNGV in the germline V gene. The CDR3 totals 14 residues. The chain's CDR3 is CASSAQQGPYEQYF. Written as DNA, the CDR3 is TGTGCCAGCAGCGCCCAGCAGGGACCCTACGAGCAGTACTTC.

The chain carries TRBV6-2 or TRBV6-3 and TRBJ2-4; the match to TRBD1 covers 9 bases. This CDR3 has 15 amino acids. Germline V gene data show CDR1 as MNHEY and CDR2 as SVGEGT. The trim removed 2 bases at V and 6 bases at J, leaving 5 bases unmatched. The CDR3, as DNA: TGTGCCAGCAGTTACCGGGACAGGGTTCCAAACATTCAGTACTTC. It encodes CASSYRDRVPNIQYF.

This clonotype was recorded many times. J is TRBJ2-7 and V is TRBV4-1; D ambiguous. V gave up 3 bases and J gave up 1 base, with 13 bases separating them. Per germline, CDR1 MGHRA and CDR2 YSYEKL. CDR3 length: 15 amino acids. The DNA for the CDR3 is TGCGCCAGCAGCCAGAGTCCGACTGGGTCCTACGAGCAGTACTTC. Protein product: CASSQSPTGSYEQYF.

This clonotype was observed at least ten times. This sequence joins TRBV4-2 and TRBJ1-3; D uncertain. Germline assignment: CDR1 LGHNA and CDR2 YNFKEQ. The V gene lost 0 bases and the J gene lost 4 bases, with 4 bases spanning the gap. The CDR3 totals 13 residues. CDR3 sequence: CASSQDSGNTIYF. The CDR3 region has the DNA TGTGCCAGCAGCCAAGATTCGGGAAACACCATATATTTT.

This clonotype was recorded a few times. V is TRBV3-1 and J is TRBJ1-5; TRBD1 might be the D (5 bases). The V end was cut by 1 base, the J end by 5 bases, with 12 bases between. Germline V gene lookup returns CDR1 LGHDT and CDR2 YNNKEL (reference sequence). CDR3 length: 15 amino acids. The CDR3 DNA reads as TGTGCCAGCAGCCAAGGGGACGGCGGGCATCAGCCCCAGCATTTT. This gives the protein CASSQGDGGHQPQHF.

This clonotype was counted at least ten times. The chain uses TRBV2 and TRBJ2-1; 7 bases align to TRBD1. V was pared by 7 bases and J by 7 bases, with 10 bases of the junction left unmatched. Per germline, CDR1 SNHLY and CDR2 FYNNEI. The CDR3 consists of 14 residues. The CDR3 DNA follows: TGTGCCAGCACTGGACAGGCTTTATGGAATGAGCAGTTCTTC. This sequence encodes CASTGQALWNEQFF.

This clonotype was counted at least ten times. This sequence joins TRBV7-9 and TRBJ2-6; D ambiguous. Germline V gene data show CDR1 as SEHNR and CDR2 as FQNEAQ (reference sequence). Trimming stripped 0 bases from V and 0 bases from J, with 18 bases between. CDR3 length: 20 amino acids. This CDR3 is CASSLAAPPPPSSGANVLTF. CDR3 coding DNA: TGTGCCAGCAGCTTAGCGGCCCCACCCCCCCCCAGCTCTGGGGCCAACGTCCTGACTTTC.